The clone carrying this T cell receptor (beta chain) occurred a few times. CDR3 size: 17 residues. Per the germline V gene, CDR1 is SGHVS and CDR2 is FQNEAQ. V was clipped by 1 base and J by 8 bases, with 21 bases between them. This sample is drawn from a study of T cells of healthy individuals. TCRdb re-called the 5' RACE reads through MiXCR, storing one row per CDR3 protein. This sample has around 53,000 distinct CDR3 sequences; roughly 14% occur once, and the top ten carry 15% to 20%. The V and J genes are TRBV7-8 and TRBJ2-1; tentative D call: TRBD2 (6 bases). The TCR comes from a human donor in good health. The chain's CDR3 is CASSLDGGRSPGDEQFF. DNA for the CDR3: TGTGCCAGCAGCTTAGATGGGGGGAGGTCCCCCGGGGATGAGCAGTTCTTC.